A single sample gave rise to the 21 T cell receptor beta chains below, sequenced in a study of blood T cell repertoires in COVID-19. Sequenced by immunoSEQ multiplex PCR; TCRdb stores in-frame clones only, minus some. The top ten clones hold around 4.5% of a sample with 250,000 to 300,000 clones, 70% to 90% of them seen once. Specimen: peripheral blood. These receptor sequences come from a man in his 60s who had recovered from COVID-19.

The gene calls are TRBV5-4 and TRBJ2-1, with TRBD1 matching 11 bases. V was clipped by 4 bases and J by 5 bases; unmatched bases: 5. CDR1 is SGHNT, CDR2 YYREEE, per germline (reference sequence). The CDR3 sequence is 15 residues long. DNA for the CDR3: TGTGCCAGCAGCCCTGAGGGACAGGGGGACAATGAGCAGTTCTTC. As protein: CASSPEGQGDNEQFF. Based on the CDR3 plus reference TRBV5-4 and TRBJ2-1, the full variable domain is ETGVTQSPTHLIKTRGQQVTLRCSSQSGHNTVSWYQQALGQGPQFIFQYYREEENGRGNFPPRFSGLQFPNYSSELNVNALELDDSALYLCASSPEGQGDNEQFFGPGTRLTVL.

The V gene is TRBV12-3 or TRBV12-4, the J gene TRBJ1-5; D is unresolved. The CDR3 loop spans 12 amino acids. V was shortened by 3 bases and J by 4 bases, with 4 bases between the two germline ends. CDR3 sequence (DNA): TGTGCCAGCAGTTTCTTTAATCAGCCCCAGCATTTT. Translated: CASSFFNQPQHF.

This chain joins TRBV11-2 and TRBJ2-1, with 13 bases identical to TRBD2. The CDR3 totals 19 residues. The germline V gene encodes CDR1 SGHAT and CDR2 FQNNGV. J gave up 0 bases and V 4 bases, and 9 bases lay outside the gene matches. Written as DNA, the CDR3 is TGTGCCAGCAGCTCCTCGCCGGGACTAGCGGGGACCTCCTACAATGAGCAGTTCTTC. Translated: CASSSSPGLAGTSYNEQFF.

The chain joins TRBV30 to TRBJ1-5; TRBD1 is a possible D gene (5 bases). V lost 1 base and J 1 base, leaving 11 bases between the germline ends. CDR1 and CDR2 (germline): GTSNPN, SVGIG (reference sequence). This CDR3 is built from 15 residues. As DNA, the CDR3 is TGTGCCTGGAGTGAGGGACTTCTGAGCAATCAGCCCCAGCATTTT. Translating gives CAWSEGLLSNQPQHF.

This chain connects TRBV19 to TRBJ1-1, with 11 positions matching TRBD1. The CDR3 contains 16 residues. V gave up 4 bases and J gave up 4 bases; unmatched junction bases: 8. Germline V lookup: CDR1 LNHDA, CDR2 SQIVND (reference sequence). The CDR3 bases are TGTGCCAGTAGTACCCGGGACAGGGGGGCAGGCACTGAAGCTTTCTTT. Translating it yields CASSTRDRGAGTEAFF.

For the CDR3, the DNA is TGTGCCAGCAGTGACTCGAGCGCGCCAGGGGGGCAGGGTGAGCAGTTCTTC. Protein sequence: CASSDSSAPGGQGEQFF. The chain couples TRBV6-4 to TRBJ2-1, with D possibly matching TRBD1 (7 bases). CDR3 size: 17 residues. Germline V gene sequence: CDR1 MRHNA, CDR2 SNTAGT. Deletions cut 0 bases from V and 9 bases from J, with 21 bases between.

The chain is built from TRBV4-1 and TRBJ1-2; 9 positions match TRBD1. The CDR3 is made up of 15 amino acids. V shed 4 bases and J 7 bases; nucleotides not matched to a gene: 10. CDR1 and CDR2 (germline): MGHRA, YSYEKL. CDR3: CASSPRDRVKGGYTF. CDR3 nucleotide sequence: TGCGCCAGCAGCCCCAGGGACAGGGTAAAGGGTGGCTACACCTTC.

The rearrangement joins TRBV6-2 or TRBV6-3 to TRBJ1-1; tentative D call: TRBD1 (6 bases). Germline V gene data show CDR1 as MNHEY and CDR2 as SVGEGT. This CDR3 spans 15 amino acids. V gave up 5 bases and J gave up 1 base, with 14 bases separating them. The CDR3 is CASSNQGLANTEAFF. As DNA, the CDR3 is TGTGCCAGCAGTAACCAGGGGTTGGCGAACACTGAAGCTTTCTTT.

J is TRBJ2-1 and V is TRBV11-2, with 7 bases that match TRBD1. The CDR3 has 16 residues. Germline values: CDR1 SGHAT, CDR2 FQNNGV. V trimming: 0 bases; J trimming: 0 bases; junction bases outside the gene matches: 2. Written as DNA, the CDR3 is TGTGCCAGCAGCTTAGATGGACAGGTCTCCTACAATGAGCAGTTCTTC. Encoded protein: CASSLDGQVSYNEQFF.

The chain recombines TRBV13 with TRBJ2-3; 9 bases match TRBD1. This CDR3 comprises 16 residues. Germline V gene data show CDR1 as PRHDT and CDR2 as FYEKMQ (reference sequence). V shed 4 bases, J shed 0 bases, and the junction held 5 bases outside the gene matches. The CDR3 protein is CASSSQGARSTDTQYF. CDR3 coding DNA: TGTGCCAGCAGCTCACAGGGGGCTAGAAGCACAGATACGCAGTATTTT.

The rearrangement joins TRBV2 to TRBJ1-2; maybe TRBD1 (5 bases). In germline, CDR1 is SNHLY, CDR2 FYNNEI. The CDR3 contains 15 residues. V dropped 6 bases and J dropped 5 bases, with 19 bases sitting between them. The chain's CDR3 is CASREGTSEGYGYTF. The CDR3 DNA is TGTGCCAGCAGGGAGGGGACCTCGGAAGGATATGGCTACACCTTC.

The chain employs TRBV6-5 and TRBJ1-5; 8 positions match TRBD1. The germline V gene encodes CDR1 MNHEY and CDR2 SVGAGI. Trimming at V came to 10 bases and at J to 8 bases, leaving 7 bases not matched to a gene. The CDR3 totals 12 residues. The CDR3 loop reads CATGQAQEPQHF. In DNA form, the CDR3 reads TGTGCCACGGGACAGGCCCAAGAGCCCCAGCATTTT.

The V call is TRBV18, the J call TRBJ2-7; the match to TRBD2 covers 16 bases. J gave up 4 bases and V 2 bases, and 5 bases lay outside the gene matches. CDR1 and CDR2 (germline): KGHSH, LQKENI. The CDR3 has 17 residues. The CDR3 protein is CASSPRGLAGGHYEQYF. The CDR3 DNA sequence: TGTGCCAGCTCACCAAGGGGACTAGCGGGAGGGCATTACGAGCAGTACTTC.

This clone has just one count. CDR3 loop: CASSDGQGGNEKLFF. In DNA form, the CDR3 reads TGTGCCAGCAGCGATGGACAGGGGGGGAATGAAAAACTGTTTTTT. This sequence joins TRBV9 and TRBJ1-4, with TRBD1 matching over 10 bases. This CDR3 comprises 15 residues. CDR1 and CDR2 (germline): SGDLS, YYNGEE. The V gene end was trimmed by 3 bases and the J gene end by 5 bases; junction bases not matched to a gene: 4.

The V call is TRBV6-5, the J call TRBJ2-7; the D gene is possibly TRBD1 (6 bases). Deletions cut 6 bases from V and 5 bases from J, with 14 bases between. Germline V gene lookup returns CDR1 MNHEY and CDR2 SVGAGI. The CDR3 sequence is 13 residues long. CDR3 sequence (DNA): TGTGCCAGCAGAAAGATACAGGGTAACGAGCAGTACTTC. It yields the protein CASRKIQGNEQYF.

The chain links TRBV24-1 to TRBJ2-5; 7 bases agree with TRBD1. This CDR3 comprises 15 residues. Germline trimming cut 9 bases from V and 1 base from J; bases unmatched to any gene: 10. Germline-derived CDR1 and CDR2 are KGHDR and SFDVKD. The CDR3 loop reads CATSATTGRQETQYF. The CDR3 nucleotides read TGTGCCACCTCCGCCACGACAGGGCGCCAAGAGACCCAGTACTTC.

This clone was counted only a few times. The chain employs TRBV7-9 and TRBJ2-1, with TRBD2 matching 8 bases. The CDR3 contains 14 residues. J was trimmed by 8 bases and V by 6 bases; bases with no gene match: 9. CDR1 and CDR2 (germline): SEHNR, FQNEAQ (reference sequence). The CDR3 sequence: CASRTSVTSDEQFF. Here the CDR3 DNA reads TGTGCCAGCAGAACTTCCGTGACTAGCGATGAGCAGTTCTTC.

The V call is TRBV5-1, the J call TRBJ2-1; TRBD2 is a possible D gene (6 bases). Germline assignment: CDR1 SGHRS and CDR2 YFSETQ. The ends were cut back, 0 bases at V and 10 bases at J, with 14 bases in the middle. The CDR3 has 14 amino acids. CDR3 in amino acids: CASSLAFTGDEQFF. The CDR3 DNA follows: TGCGCCAGCAGCTTGGCCTTTACGGGGGACGAGCAGTTCTTC.

The chain employs TRBV10-2 and TRBJ2-1, with 14 bases identical to TRBD2. The ends lost 7 bases at V and 4 bases at J; junction bases unmatched: 6. CDR3 length equals 16 residues. CDR1 is WSHSY, CDR2 SAAADI, per germline. This CDR3 reads CASKGTSGSEYNEQFF. As DNA, the CDR3 is TGCGCCAGCAAGGGGACTAGCGGGAGTGAGTACAATGAGCAGTTCTTC.

The chain couples TRBV6-6 to TRBJ2-3, with D possibly being TRBD1 (6 bases). Between the trimmed V and J ends, which lost 6 bases and 0 bases, there was a span of 13 bases. CDR1 MNHNY and CDR2 SVGAGI come from the germline V gene (reference sequence). CDR3 size: 15 residues. The CDR3 coding sequence is TGTGCCAGCAGGGAACAGGGCGCTAGCACAGATACGCAGTATTTT. Its protein is CASREQGASTDTQYF.

In this sample, this clone turned up a few times. The chain joins TRBV2 to TRBJ1-5; 8 bases map to TRBD1. Germline V gene lookup returns CDR1 SNHLY and CDR2 FYNNEI. Losses at the gene ends were 7 bases for V and 3 bases for J; bases not matched to a gene: 8. This CDR3 spans 15 amino acids. The CDR3 DNA follows: TGTGCCAGCAATCCCGGGACAGGAGACAATCAGCCCCAGCATTTT. This codes for CASNPGTGDNQPQHF.